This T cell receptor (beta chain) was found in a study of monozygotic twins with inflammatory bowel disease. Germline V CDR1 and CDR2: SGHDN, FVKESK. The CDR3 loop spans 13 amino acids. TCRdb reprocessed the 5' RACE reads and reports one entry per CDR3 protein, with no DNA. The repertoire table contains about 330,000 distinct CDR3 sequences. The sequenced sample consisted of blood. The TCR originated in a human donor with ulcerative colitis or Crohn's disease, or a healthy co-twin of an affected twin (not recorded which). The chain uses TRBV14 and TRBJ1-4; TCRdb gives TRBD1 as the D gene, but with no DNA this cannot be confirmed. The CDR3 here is CASSRDSNEKLFF.